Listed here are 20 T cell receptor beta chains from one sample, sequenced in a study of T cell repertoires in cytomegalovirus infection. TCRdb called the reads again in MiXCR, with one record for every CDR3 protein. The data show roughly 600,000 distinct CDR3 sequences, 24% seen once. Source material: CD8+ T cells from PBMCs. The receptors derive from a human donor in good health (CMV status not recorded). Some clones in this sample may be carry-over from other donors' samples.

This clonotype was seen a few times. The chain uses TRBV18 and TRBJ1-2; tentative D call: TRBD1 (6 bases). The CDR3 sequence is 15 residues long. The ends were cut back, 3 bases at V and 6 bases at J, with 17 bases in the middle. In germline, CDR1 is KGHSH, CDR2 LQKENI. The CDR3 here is CASSPRGGSLDGYTF. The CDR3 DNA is TGTGCCAGCTCACCCAGGGGAGGGAGCCTTGATGGCTACACCTTC. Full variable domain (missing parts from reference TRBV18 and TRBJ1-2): NAGVMQNPRHLVRRRGQEARLRCSPMKGHSHVYWYRQLPEEGLKFMVYLQKENIIDESGMPKERFSAEFPKEGPSILRIQQVVRGDSAAYFCASSPRGGSLDGYTFGSGTRLTVV.

CDR3 nucleotides: TGTGCCAGCAGTTACTCGGTGACAGTAGGGAACACTGAAGCTTTCTTT. Translating gives CASSYSVTVGNTEAFF. The J gene is TRBJ1-1, the V gene TRBV6-5; D possibly corresponds to TRBD1 (5 bases). CDR3 size: 16 residues. The V gene's germline CDR1 is MNHEY and CDR2 SVGAGI. The V end was cut by 0 bases, the J end by 1 base, with 12 bases between.

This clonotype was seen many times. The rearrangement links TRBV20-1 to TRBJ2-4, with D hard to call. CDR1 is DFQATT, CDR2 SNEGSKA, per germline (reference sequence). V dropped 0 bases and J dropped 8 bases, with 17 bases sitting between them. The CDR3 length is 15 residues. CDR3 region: CSARDHGQVFDIQYF. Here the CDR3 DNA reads TGCAGTGCTAGAGATCACGGCCAGGTCTTTGACATTCAGTACTTC.

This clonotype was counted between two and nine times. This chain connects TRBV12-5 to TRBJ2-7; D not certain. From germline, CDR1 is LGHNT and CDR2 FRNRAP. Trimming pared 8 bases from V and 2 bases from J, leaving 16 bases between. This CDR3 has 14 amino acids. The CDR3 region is CASFSAVTTYEQYV. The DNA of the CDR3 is TGTGCTAGTTTTTCGGCAGTGACAACCTACGAGCAGTACGTC.

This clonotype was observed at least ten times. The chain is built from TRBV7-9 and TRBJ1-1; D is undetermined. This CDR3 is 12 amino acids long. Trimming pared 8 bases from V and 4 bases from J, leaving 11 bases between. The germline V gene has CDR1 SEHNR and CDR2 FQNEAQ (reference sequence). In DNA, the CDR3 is TGTGCCAGCTTCCTCCTTGTCACTGAAGCTTTCTTT. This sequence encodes CASFLLVTEAFF. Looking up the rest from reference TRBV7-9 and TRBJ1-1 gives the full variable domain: DTGVSQNPRHKITKRGQNVTFRCDPISEHNRLYWYRQTLGQGPEFLTYFQNEAQLEKSRLLSDRFSAERPKGSFSTLEIQRTEQGDSAMYLCASFLLVTEAFFGQGTRLTVV.

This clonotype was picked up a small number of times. As DNA, the CDR3 is TGTGCCAGCAGGGGGGGGGGGCAAGGCAATGAGCAGTTCTTC. Translating gives CASRGGGQGNEQFF. The chain carries TRBV12-3 or TRBV12-4 and TRBJ2-1; D may be TRBD2 (7 bases). The CDR3 spans 14 residues. V was cut by 6 bases and J by 6 bases, with 15 bases left in between.

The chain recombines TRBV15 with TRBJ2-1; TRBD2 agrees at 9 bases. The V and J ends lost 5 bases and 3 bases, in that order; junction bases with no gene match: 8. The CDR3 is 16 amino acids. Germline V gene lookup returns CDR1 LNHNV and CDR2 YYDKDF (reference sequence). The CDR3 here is CATSSSSGANYNEQFF. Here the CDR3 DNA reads TGTGCCACCAGCTCATCTAGCGGGGCGAACTACAATGAGCAGTTCTTC.

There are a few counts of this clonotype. The CDR3 nucleotides are TGCAGTGCTAGAGATGTCAGGGGTACCGGGGAGCTGTTTTTT. Its translation is CSARDVRGTGELFF. The rearrangement joins TRBV20-1 to TRBJ2-2; tentative D call: TRBD1 (6 bases). This CDR3 has 14 amino acids. Germline assignment: CDR1 DFQATT and CDR2 SNEGSKA (reference sequence). V was cut by 0 bases and J by 5 bases, with 10 bases left in between.

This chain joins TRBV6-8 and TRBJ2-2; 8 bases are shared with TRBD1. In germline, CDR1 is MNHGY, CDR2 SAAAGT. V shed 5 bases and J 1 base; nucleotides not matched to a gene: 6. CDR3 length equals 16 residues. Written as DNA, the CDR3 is TGTGCCAGCAGTACCTCCGGGACAGGGAACACCGGGGAGCTGTTTTTT. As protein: CASSTSGTGNTGELFF.

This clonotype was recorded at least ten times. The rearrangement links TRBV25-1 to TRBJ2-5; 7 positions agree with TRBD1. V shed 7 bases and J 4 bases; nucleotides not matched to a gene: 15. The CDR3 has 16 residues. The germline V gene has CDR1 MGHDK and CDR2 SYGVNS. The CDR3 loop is CASTGRAGGWGETQYF. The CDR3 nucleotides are TGTGCCAGCACCGGAAGGGCAGGGGGTTGGGGAGAGACCCAGTACTTC.

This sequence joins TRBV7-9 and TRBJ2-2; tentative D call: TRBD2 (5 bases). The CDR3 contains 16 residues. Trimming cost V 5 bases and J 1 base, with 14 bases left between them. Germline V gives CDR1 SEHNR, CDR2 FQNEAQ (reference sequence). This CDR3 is CASSGRGRVNTGELFF. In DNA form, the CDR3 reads TGTGCCAGCAGCGGCCGAGGGCGCGTGAACACCGGGGAGCTGTTTTTT.

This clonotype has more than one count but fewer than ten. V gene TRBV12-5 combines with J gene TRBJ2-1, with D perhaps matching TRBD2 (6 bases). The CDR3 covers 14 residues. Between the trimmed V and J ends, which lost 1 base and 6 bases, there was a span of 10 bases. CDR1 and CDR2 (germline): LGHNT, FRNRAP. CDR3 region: CASGLGPTSNEQFF. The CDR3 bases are TGTGCTAGTGGTTTGGGCCCGACTAGCAATGAGCAGTTCTTC.

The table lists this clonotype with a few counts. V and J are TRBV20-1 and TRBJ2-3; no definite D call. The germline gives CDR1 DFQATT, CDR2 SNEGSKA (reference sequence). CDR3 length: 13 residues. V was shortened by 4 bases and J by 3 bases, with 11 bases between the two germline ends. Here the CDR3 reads CSATMDATDTQYF. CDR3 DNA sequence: TGCAGTGCTACAATGGACGCAACAGATACGCAGTATTTT.

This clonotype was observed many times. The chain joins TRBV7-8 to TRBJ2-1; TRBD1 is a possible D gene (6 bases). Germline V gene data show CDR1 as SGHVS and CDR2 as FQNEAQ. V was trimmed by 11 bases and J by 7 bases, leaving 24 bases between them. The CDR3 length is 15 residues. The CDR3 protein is CACTGLEMVKNEQFF. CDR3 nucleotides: TGTGCCTGCACAGGGTTGGAGATGGTTAAGAATGAGCAGTTCTTC. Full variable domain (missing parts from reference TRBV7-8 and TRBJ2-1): GAGVSQSPRYKVAKRGQDVALRCDPISGHVSLFWYQQALGQGPEFLTYFQNEAQLDKSGLPSDRFFAERPEGSVSTLKIQRTQQEDSAVYLCACTGLEMVKNEQFFGPGTRLTVL.

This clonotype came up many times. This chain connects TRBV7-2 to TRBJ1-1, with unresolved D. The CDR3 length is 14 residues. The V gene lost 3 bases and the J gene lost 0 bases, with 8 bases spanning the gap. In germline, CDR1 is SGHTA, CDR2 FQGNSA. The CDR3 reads CASSLRTLNTEAFF. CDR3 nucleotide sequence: TGTGCCAGCAGCTTGAGGACGTTGAACACTGAAGCTTTCTTT. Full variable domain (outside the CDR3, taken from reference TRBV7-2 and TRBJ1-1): GAGVSQSPSNKVTEKGKDVELRCDPISGHTALYWYRQSLGQGLEFLIYFQGNSAPDKSGLPSDRFSAERTGGSVSTLTIQRTQQEDSAVYLCASSLRTLNTEAFFGQGTRLTVV.

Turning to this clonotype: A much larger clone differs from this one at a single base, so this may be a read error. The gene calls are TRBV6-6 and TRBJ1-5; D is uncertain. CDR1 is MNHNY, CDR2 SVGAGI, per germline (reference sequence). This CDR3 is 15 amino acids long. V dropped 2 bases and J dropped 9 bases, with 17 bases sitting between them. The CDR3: CASSYTGSEDLPQHF. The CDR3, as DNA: TGTGCCAGCAGTTACACGGGATCGGAGGATCTGCCCCAGCATTTT.

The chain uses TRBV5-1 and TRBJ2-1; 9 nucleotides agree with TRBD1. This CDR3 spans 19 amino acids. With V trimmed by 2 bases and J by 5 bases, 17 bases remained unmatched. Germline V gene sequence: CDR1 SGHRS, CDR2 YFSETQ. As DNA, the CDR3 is TGCGCCAGCAGCTTTCCCCGGGACAGGGACCATCAGCCAGACAATGAGCAGTTCTTC. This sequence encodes CASSFPRDRDHQPDNEQFF.

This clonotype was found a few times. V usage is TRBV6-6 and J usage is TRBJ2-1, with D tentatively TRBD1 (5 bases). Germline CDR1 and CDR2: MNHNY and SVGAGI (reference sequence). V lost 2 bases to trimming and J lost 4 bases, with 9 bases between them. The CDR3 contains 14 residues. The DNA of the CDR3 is TGTGCCAGCAGTTACGACGACAGTTACAATGAGCAGTTCTTC. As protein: CASSYDDSYNEQFF.

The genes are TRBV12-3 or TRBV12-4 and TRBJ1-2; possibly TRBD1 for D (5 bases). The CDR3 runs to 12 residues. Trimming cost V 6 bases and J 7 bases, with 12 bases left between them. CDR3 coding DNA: TGTGCCAGCAGGAGGGACCCAAGTGGCTACACCTTC. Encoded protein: CASRRDPSGYTF.

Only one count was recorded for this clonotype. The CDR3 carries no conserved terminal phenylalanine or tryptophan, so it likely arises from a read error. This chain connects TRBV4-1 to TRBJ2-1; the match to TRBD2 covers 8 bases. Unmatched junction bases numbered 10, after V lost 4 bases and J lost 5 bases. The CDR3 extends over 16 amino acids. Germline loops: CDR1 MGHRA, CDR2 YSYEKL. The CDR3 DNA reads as TGCGCCAGCAGCCGGAGAGAGCGGGGGAACGACAATGAGCAGTTCTCC. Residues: CASSRRERGNDNEQFS.